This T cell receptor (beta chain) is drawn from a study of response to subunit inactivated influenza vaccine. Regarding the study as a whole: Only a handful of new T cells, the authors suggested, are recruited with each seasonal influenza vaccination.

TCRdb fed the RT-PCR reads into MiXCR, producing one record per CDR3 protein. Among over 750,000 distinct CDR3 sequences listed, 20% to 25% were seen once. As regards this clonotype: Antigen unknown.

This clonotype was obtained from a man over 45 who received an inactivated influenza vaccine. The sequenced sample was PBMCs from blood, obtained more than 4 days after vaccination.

CDR3 coding DNA: TGTGCCAGCAGCCCCCGTTGGGGGCAGGGGGCTATGAACACTGAAGCTTTCTTT. It codes for CASSPRWGQGAMNTEAFF. This chain joins TRBV11-1 and TRBJ1-1; 8 positions match TRBD1. CDR1 and CDR2 (germline): SGHAT, FQDESV (reference sequence). The CDR3 sequence is 18 residues long. Trimming at V came to 5 bases and at J to 0 bases, leaving 14 bases not matched to a gene.